Following are 9 T cell receptor beta chains from one sample sequenced in a study of blood T cell repertoires in COVID-19. TCRdb keeps only in-frame clones here, not all; method: immunoSEQ multiplex PCR. The sample lists 150,000 to 200,000 clones; roughly nine tenths were seen once. Sequencing input: PBMCs or T cells enriched from blood (not recorded which). Source of these receptors: a woman in her thirties or forties with acute COVID-19.

The chain recombines TRBV6-5 with TRBJ1-2; D may be TRBD1 (6 bases). CDR3 length equals 14 residues. Trimming shortened V by 7 bases and J by 4 bases, and 16 bases separated the two germline ends. The V gene's germline CDR1 is MNHEY and CDR2 SVGAGI. CDR3 coding DNA: TGTGCCAGCACCGACCAAGGGGGTCTCTATGGCTACACCTTC. It encodes CASTDQGGLYGYTF.

The chain is built from TRBV6-5 and TRBJ1-5; D perhaps matches TRBD1 (6 bases). Germline V CDR1 and CDR2: MNHEY, SVGAGI. The CDR3 runs 13 residues. Trimming pared 5 bases from V and 6 bases from J, leaving 11 bases between. CDR3 DNA: TGTGCCAGCAGTCCCCCGGACAGTCAGCCCCAGCATTTT. This codes for CASSPPDSQPQHF.

The V and J genes are TRBV7-9 and TRBJ1-6; 7 bases map to TRBD1. After removal of 5 bases from V and 7 bases from J, the junction contained 14 bases not matched to a gene. The CDR3 runs 17 residues. Germline V CDR1 and CDR2: SEHNR, FQNEAQ (reference sequence). The CDR3 region is CASSRGKGASPNSPLHF. As DNA, the CDR3 is TGTGCCAGCAGCCGGGGAAAGGGGGCGTCCCCCAATTCACCCCTCCACTTT.

The chain uses TRBV10-2 and TRBJ2-1; tentative D call: TRBD2 (6 bases). The V end lost 4 bases, the J end lost 2 bases, and 9 bases lay between the germline ends. Germline CDR1 WSHSY, CDR2 SAAADI. The CDR3 extends over 14 amino acids. The CDR3 sequence: CASSARGAYNEQFF. CDR3 DNA sequence: TGCGCCAGCAGTGCGCGGGGAGCCTACAATGAGCAGTTCTTC.

The V call is TRBV11-2, the J call TRBJ2-1; TRBD2 matches at 7 bases. The CDR3 extends over 15 amino acids. V lost 6 bases, J lost 0 bases, and 5 bases stayed unmatched. Germline V gene data show CDR1 as SGHAT and CDR2 as FQNNGV. CDR3 in amino acids: CASSPSGSSYNEQFF. CDR3 coding DNA: TGTGCCAGCAGTCCTAGCGGAAGCTCCTACAATGAGCAGTTCTTC.

This chain joins TRBV11-2 and TRBJ2-5; 9 bases agree with TRBD2. The CDR3 consists of 18 residues. Germline values: CDR1 SGHAT, CDR2 FQNNGV. V lost 6 bases to trimming and J lost 1 base; unmatched junction nucleotides: 15. The CDR3 loop reads CASSPAVELAGPQETQYF. Written as DNA, the CDR3 is TGTGCCAGCAGTCCCGCGGTGGAGCTAGCGGGGCCCCAAGAGACCCAGTACTTC.

J is TRBJ2-7 and V is TRBV4-1; possibly TRBD2 for D (5 bases). Germline CDR1 reads MGHRA; CDR2 reads YSYEKL. The CDR3 length is 13 residues. Trimming left V 0 bases short and J 7 bases short, with 10 bases between. The CDR3 is CASSQEHPGEQYF. As DNA, the CDR3 is TGCGCCAGCAGCCAAGAACACCCGGGGGAGCAGTACTTC.

The chain recombines TRBV5-8 with TRBJ1-5, with 8 nucleotides matching TRBD1. Unmatched junction bases numbered 3, after V lost 4 bases and J lost 0 bases. This CDR3 has 15 amino acids. Per the germline V gene, CDR1 is SGHTS and CDR2 is YDEGEE. CDR3 residues: CASSLGTGSNQPQHF. Here the CDR3 DNA reads TGTGCCAGCAGCCTAGGGACAGGTAGCAATCAGCCCCAGCATTTT. Full variable domain (missing parts from reference TRBV5-8 and TRBJ1-5): EAGVTQSPTHLIKTRGQQATLRCSPISGHTSVYWYQQALGLGLQFLLWYDEGEERNRGNFPPRFSGRQFPNYSSELNVNALELEDSALYLCASSLGTGSNQPQHFGDGTRLSIL.

The chain uses TRBV25-1 and TRBJ2-1, with 9 nucleotides matching TRBD2. The germline CDR1 and CDR2 sequences are MGHDK and SYGVNS. J lost 1 base, V lost 4 bases, and 2 bases had no gene match. The CDR3 is made up of 15 amino acids. For the CDR3, the DNA is TGTGCCAGCAGTGTTAGCGGGGGTTCCTACAATGAGCAGTTCTTC. This encodes CASSVSGGSYNEQFF.